The 22 T cell receptor beta chains below were found in one sample sequenced in a study of regulatory T cells in long-lasting Graves disease (dated by TCRdb to the early 2020s). The time point label, read with the paper, signifies: newly diagnosed GD, antithyroid drugs for less than 3 months. RNA was extracted from PBMCs in TRIzol for both TCR sequencing and RNA sequencing. Receptor amplification or capture employed multiplex PCR. The reads were generated on an Illumina HiSeq 4000. To build TCR beta libraries, CDR3 regions were amplified by Arm-PCR using iRepertoire HTBI primers. Using fastp at Q25 and MiXCR, TCRdb reprocessed the public reads and kept productive beta chains. Each entry merges the rows of one CDR3 protein and shows their most common DNA and genes. For this sample there are about 530,000 distinct CDR3 sequences; roughly 16% appear just once. In total, the top ten clones hold roughly 25% of the sample.

This same sample was also part of a study on T cells in Graves' hyperthyroidism and ophthalmopathy.

This specimen was peripheral blood mononuclear cells (PBMCs), taken at new diagnosis, from a patient treated with antithyroid drugs. The receptor set was obtained from a woman aged 35-65 years with Graves disease. Donor details come from another sample of the same person, matched by shared clones.

The chain carries TRBV7-3 and TRBJ2-1; maybe TRBD1 (6 bases). The CDR3 length is 18 residues. CDR1 and CDR2 from the germline V gene are SGHTA and FQGTGA. The V gene lost 1 base and the J gene lost 4 bases, with 20 bases spanning the gap. The CDR3 reads CASSLKGSQGPDYNEQFF. The CDR3, as DNA: TGTGCCAGCAGCTTAAAAGGGTCCCAGGGGCCGGATTACAATGAGCAGTTCTTC.

This clonotype appeared many times. The rearrangement links TRBV30 to TRBJ1-1; tentatively, D is TRBD1 (5 bases). In germline, CDR1 is GTSNPN, CDR2 SVGIG (reference sequence). Trimming cost V 7 bases and J 0 bases, with 12 bases left between them. The CDR3 length is 13 residues. The CDR3 loop reads CAFYRSMNTEAFF. For the CDR3, the DNA is TGTGCCTTTTACAGGTCAATGAACACTGAAGCTTTCTTT.

This clonotype was recorded a few times. The chain recombines TRBV28 with TRBJ1-5; D unresolved. Looked up from germline, CDR1 is MDHEN and CDR2 is SYDVKM. The CDR3 consists of 15 residues. V lost 6 bases and J 2 bases, leaving 14 bases between the germline ends. CDR3 nucleotides: TGTGCCAGCAGCCGGGTCTTCTTGGGCAATCAGCCCCAGCATTTT. Its protein is CASSRVFLGNQPQHF.

This clonotype was found many times. The rearrangement uses TRBV29-1 and TRBJ2-3, with D unclear. CDR3 length equals 12 residues. V lost 4 bases and J lost 5, with 10 bases in between. In germline, CDR1 is SQVTM, CDR2 ANQGSEA. CDR3 loop: CSVVSARDTQYF. Here the CDR3 DNA reads TGCAGCGTTGTTTCTGCTCGAGATACGCAGTATTTT.

The V call is TRBV5-1, the J call TRBJ2-3; no clear D gene. CDR1 and CDR2 from the germline V gene are SGHRS and YFSETQ. Trimming removed 4 bases at V and 2 bases at J, with 20 bases between. The CDR3 contains 17 residues. The DNA of the CDR3 is TGCGCCAGCAGCCCTGGAATATCCGGGCCCTCCACAGATACGCAGTATTTT. Its translation: CASSPGISGPSTDTQYF.

J is TRBJ2-2 and V is TRBV30; no firm D call. Germline V gene data show CDR1 as GTSNPN and CDR2 as SVGIG (reference sequence). The CDR3 spans 12 residues. The CDR3, as DNA: TGTGCTTTTCACGCGAACACCGGGGAGCTGTTTTTT. Translated: CAFHANTGELFF.

This clonotype was counted a few times. The rearrangement uses TRBV18 and TRBJ1-2; D remains ambiguous. The CDR3 is 14 amino acids. The V end lost 2 bases, the J end lost 6 bases, and 13 bases lay between the germline ends. Germline CDR1 reads KGHSH; CDR2 reads LQKENI. The CDR3 loop is CASSPTGTENGYTF. CDR3 DNA: TGTGCCAGCTCACCAACCGGAACGGAAAATGGCTACACCTTC.

This clonotype was observed a few times. The junction differs from germline at one of its ends, possibly a read error. V gene TRBV13 combines with J gene TRBJ2-3, with TRBD2 matching over 14 bases. Germline CDR1 is PRHDT and CDR2 is FYEKMQ (reference sequence). There are 16 residues in the CDR3. The CDR3 loop is CASSPGLAGGADTQYF. CDR3 DNA: TGCGCCAGCAGCCCCGGACTAGCGGGGGGAGCAGATACGCAGTATTTT.

This clonotype was counted only a few times. The chain employs TRBV7-8 and TRBJ1-2, with D unclear. Germline CDR1 reads SGHVS; CDR2 reads FQNEAQ. The germline V and J ends were trimmed by 5 bases and 0 bases, with 13 bases remaining between them. The CDR3 has 15 residues. In DNA form, the CDR3 reads TGTGCCAGCAGCCCGCCCATTGGTACTAACTATGGCTACACCTTC. Translation gives CASSPPIGTNYGYTF. The full variable domain, rest sourced from reference TRBV7-8 and TRBJ1-2, is GAGVSQSPRYKVAKRGQDVALRCDPISGHVSLFWYQQALGQGPEFLTYFQNEAQLDKSGLPSDRFFAERPEGSVSTLKIQRTQQEDSAVYLCASSPPIGTNYGYTFGSGTRLTVV.

This clonotype came up many times. The chain couples TRBV3-1 to TRBJ2-4; 7 bases are shared with TRBD1. Germline assignment: CDR1 LGHDT and CDR2 YNNKEL (reference sequence). This CDR3 is built from 14 residues. With V trimmed by 2 bases and J by 9 bases, 7 bases remained unmatched. CDR3 residues: CASSQLTGDGIQYF. For the CDR3, the DNA is TGTGCCAGCAGCCAACTAACAGGGGACGGCATTCAGTACTTC.

This clonotype has more than one count but fewer than ten. An end of the junction differs from the germline gene, which may be a read error. The CDR3 DNA sequence: TGTGCCGTCAGCGACAGCTACGAGCAGTACTTC. Encoded protein: CAVSDSYEQYF. The chain joins TRBV10-3 to TRBJ2-7, with D perhaps matching TRBD1 (5 bases). The CDR3 contains 11 residues. Germline V gene data show CDR1 as ENHRY and CDR2 as SYGVKD.

The sample holds many counts of this clonotype. The CDR3 loop is CAISAGMTEAFF. The CDR3 nucleotides are TGTGCCATCAGTGCGGGGATGACTGAAGCTTTCTTT. The chain links TRBV10-3 to TRBJ1-1, with D unclear. The CDR3 totals 12 residues. Per the germline V gene, CDR1 is ENHRY and CDR2 is SYGVKD. The ends were cut back, 4 bases at V and 5 bases at J, with 8 bases in the middle.

The gene calls are TRBV4-1 and TRBJ1-6; TRBD1 agrees at 8 bases. V was clipped by 3 bases and J by 0 bases; unmatched bases: 7. This CDR3 region has 18 residues. Germline V CDR1 and CDR2: MGHRA, YSYEKL. CDR3 sequence: CASSQRRDRLSYNSPLHF. The CDR3 DNA sequence: TGCGCCAGCAGCCAGCGCCGGGACAGGCTCTCCTATAATTCACCCCTCCACTTT.

This clonotype was seen at least ten times. The rearrangement uses TRBV30 and TRBJ2-3; D gene ambiguous. Germline lookup yields CDR1 GTSNPN and CDR2 SVGIG (reference sequence). The CDR3 runs to 10 residues. V lost 8 bases and J 6 bases, leaving 9 bases between the germline ends. Here the CDR3 reads CAMSSDTQYF. CDR3 in DNA: TGTGCCATGTCGAGCGATACGCAGTATTTT. The full variable domain, in which reference TRBV30 and TRBJ2-3 provide the parts outside the CDR3, is SQTIHQWPATLVQPVGSPLSLECTVEGTSNPNLYWYRQAAGRGLQLLFYSVGIGQISSEVPQNLSASRPQDRQFILSSKKLLLSDSGFYLCAMSSDTQYFGPGTRLTVL.

This clonotype was found a few times. The rearrangement links TRBV7-2 to TRBJ2-3; 9 bases match TRBD1. The better agreement between TRBJ2-5 and the DNA end casts doubt on the J call. Germline V CDR1 and CDR2: SGHTA, FQGNSA. The CDR3 contains 14 residues. The CDR3 protein is CASSPLGQGRTQYF. The DNA of the CDR3 is TGTGCCAGCAGCCCATTAGGACAGGGGAGGACCCAGTACTTC.

This clonotype has a count of ten or more. V is TRBV18 and J is TRBJ1-1, with 7 bases fitting TRBD1. CDR3 length: 13 residues. J gave up 1 base and V 8 bases, and 4 bases lay outside the gene matches. Germline V lookup: CDR1 KGHSH, CDR2 LQKENI. The CDR3 sequence: CASGGTANTEAFF. The CDR3 nucleotides read TGTGCCAGCGGGGGGACAGCGAACACTGAAGCTTTCTTT.

The chain links TRBV11-2 to TRBJ1-1; TRBD1 might be the D (6 bases). The V and J ends lost 5 bases and 6 bases respectively, with 19 bases between them. Germline CDR1 is SGHAT and CDR2 is FQNNGV. The CDR3 covers 15 residues. The CDR3 DNA reads TGTGCCAGCAGCCCTATTACAGGGAAGGGGTCTGAAGCTTTCTTT. Translation gives CASSPITGKGSEAFF.

CDR3 loop: CSAPHAGQPQAGYTF. CDR3 sequence (DNA): TGCAGTGCTCCCCATGCGGGACAGCCTCAGGCTGGCTACACCTTC. The chain recombines TRBV20-1 with TRBJ1-2; TRBD1 matches at 7 bases. Germline V gene data show CDR1 as DFQATT and CDR2 as SNEGSKA (reference sequence). V lost 5 bases to trimming and J lost 7 bases; unmatched junction nucleotides: 16. This CDR3 spans 15 amino acids.

This clonotype has at least ten counts. This rearrangement joins TRBV6-5 to TRBJ2-1; unclear D gene. The ends were cut back, 2 bases at V and 9 bases at J, with 5 bases in the middle. CDR1 MNHEY and CDR2 SVGAGI come from the germline V gene. This CDR3 is built from 11 residues. The CDR3 sequence is CASSYVGEQFF. The CDR3 coding sequence is TGTGCCAGCAGTTACGTTGGTGAGCAGTTCTTC.

This chain joins TRBV5-1 and TRBJ1-6; D not certain. This CDR3 spans 13 amino acids. Trimming removed 5 bases at V and 8 bases at J, with 11 bases between. Germline V gene data show CDR1 as SGHRS and CDR2 as YFSETQ. The CDR3 sequence: CASSSTTDSPLHF. The CDR3 nucleotides read TGCGCCAGCAGTTCGACGACGGATTCACCCCTCCACTTT. Full variable domain (missing parts from reference TRBV5-1 and TRBJ1-6): KAGVTQTPRYLIKTRGQQVTLSCSPISGHRSVSWYQQTPGQGLQFLFEYFSETQRNKGNFPGRFSGRQFSNSRSEMNVSTLELGDSALYLCASSSTTDSPLHFGNGTRLTVT.

The chain couples TRBV20-1 to TRBJ2-4, with TRBD1 as a possible D gene (5 bases). The CDR3 runs 13 residues. V lost 5 bases and J lost 6, with 14 bases in between. Germline values: CDR1 DFQATT, CDR2 SNEGSKA (reference sequence). Here the CDR3 reads CSAHRAQGNIQYF. CDR3 DNA sequence: TGCAGTGCTCATCGGGCCCAGGGAAACATTCAGTACTTC.

This clonotype has ten or more counts. J is TRBJ1-2 and V is TRBV12-3 or TRBV12-4, with 7 bases lining up with TRBD1. This CDR3 contains 16 residues. V was clipped by 4 bases and J by 0 bases; unmatched bases: 8. The CDR3 DNA reads as TGTGCCAGCAGTTCACAGGGGCAGGGGGCTAACTATGGCTACACCTTC. Its protein is CASSSQGQGANYGYTF.